This TCR beta chain derives from a study of regulatory T cells in long-lasting Graves disease. iRepertoire HTBI primers and Arm-PCR of CDR3 regions built TCR beta libraries. TCRdb called the multiplex PCR reads again in MiXCR, with one record for every CDR3 protein. The table records over 200,000 distinct CDR3 sequences, 18% of them present only once. This clonotype was seen repeatedly, ten times or more. The V gene lost 8 bases and the J gene lost 6 bases, with 13 bases spanning the gap. In germline, CDR1 is SGHAT, CDR2 FQNNGV. The length of the CDR3 is 12 residues. Time point here: newly diagnosed GD, antithyroid drugs for less than 3 months. The TCR library was made from RNA extracted from PBMCs. The same sample was also used in a study of T cells in Graves' hyperthyroidism and ophthalmopathy.

Here the sequenced sample was peripheral blood mononuclear cells (PBMCs), taken at new diagnosis, from a patient treated with antithyroid drugs. The chain has TRBV11-2 and TRBJ1-2; the D is unclear. This sequence originates from a woman aged 25-40 years with Graves disease. For the CDR3, the DNA is TGTGCCAGCCCTCATCGGTCACATGGCTACACCTTC. It encodes CASPHRSHGYTF.